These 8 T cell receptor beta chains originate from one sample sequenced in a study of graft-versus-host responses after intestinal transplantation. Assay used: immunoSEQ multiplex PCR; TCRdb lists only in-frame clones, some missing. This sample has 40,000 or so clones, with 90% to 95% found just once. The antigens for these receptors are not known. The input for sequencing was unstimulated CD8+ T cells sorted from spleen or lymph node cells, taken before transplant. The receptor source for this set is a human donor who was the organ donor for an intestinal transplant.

The CDR3 DNA reads as TGTGCCAGCGGCCCCGTTTGGGGCGGCTATGGCTACACCTTC. It translates to CASGPVWGGYGYTF. J is TRBJ1-2 and V is TRBV6-5, with D perhaps matching TRBD1 (5 bases). The germline gives CDR1 MNHEY, CDR2 SVGAGI. The CDR3 spans 14 residues. V dropped 8 bases and J dropped 4 bases, with 17 bases sitting between them.

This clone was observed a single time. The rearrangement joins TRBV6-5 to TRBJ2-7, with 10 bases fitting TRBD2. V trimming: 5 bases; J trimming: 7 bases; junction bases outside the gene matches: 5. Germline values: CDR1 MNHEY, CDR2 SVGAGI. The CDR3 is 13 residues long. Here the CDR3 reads CASSEGLAREQYF. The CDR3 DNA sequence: TGTGCCAGCAGTGAGGGACTAGCGCGTGAGCAGTACTTC.

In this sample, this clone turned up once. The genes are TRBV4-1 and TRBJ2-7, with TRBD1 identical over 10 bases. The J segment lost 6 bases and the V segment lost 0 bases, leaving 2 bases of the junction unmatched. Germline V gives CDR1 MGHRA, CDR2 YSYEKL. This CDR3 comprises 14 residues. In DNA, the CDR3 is TGCGCCAGCAGCCAAGAGGACAGGGGGGCCGAGCAGTACTTC. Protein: CASSQEDRGAEQYF.

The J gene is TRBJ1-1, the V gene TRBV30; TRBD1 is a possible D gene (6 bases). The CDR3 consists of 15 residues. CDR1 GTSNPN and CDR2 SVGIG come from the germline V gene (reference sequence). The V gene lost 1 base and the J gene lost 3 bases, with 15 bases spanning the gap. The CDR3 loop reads CAWSDTQEGDTEAFF. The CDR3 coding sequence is TGTGCCTGGAGTGACACGCAAGAGGGGGACACTGAAGCTTTCTTT.

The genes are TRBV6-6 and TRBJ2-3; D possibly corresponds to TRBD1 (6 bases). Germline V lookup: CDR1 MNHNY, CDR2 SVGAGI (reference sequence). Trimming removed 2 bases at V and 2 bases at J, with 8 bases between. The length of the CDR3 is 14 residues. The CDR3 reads CASSYPGVTDTQYF. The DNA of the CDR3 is TGTGCCAGCAGTTACCCAGGGGTCACAGATACGCAGTATTTT.

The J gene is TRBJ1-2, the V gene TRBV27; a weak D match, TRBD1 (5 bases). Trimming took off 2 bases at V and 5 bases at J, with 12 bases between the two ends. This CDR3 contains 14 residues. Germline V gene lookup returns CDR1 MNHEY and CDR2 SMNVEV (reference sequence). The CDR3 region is CASSLAGTAYGYTF. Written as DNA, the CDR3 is TGTGCCAGCAGTTTAGCCGGGACTGCGTATGGCTACACCTTC.

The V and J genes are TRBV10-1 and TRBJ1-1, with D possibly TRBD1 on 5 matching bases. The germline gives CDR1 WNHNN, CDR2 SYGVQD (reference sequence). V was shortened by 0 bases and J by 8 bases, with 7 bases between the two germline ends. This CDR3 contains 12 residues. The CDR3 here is CASSESPGEAFF. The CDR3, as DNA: TGCGCCAGCAGTGAGTCGCCAGGGGAAGCTTTCTTT.

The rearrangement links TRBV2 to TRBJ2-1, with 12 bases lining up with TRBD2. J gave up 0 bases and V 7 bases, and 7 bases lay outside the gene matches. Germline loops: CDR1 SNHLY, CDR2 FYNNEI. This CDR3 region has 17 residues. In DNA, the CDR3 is TGTGCCAGCAAAGGTCCTAGCGGGGGGGCCTCCTACAATGAGCAGTTCTTC. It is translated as CASKGPSGGASYNEQFF.